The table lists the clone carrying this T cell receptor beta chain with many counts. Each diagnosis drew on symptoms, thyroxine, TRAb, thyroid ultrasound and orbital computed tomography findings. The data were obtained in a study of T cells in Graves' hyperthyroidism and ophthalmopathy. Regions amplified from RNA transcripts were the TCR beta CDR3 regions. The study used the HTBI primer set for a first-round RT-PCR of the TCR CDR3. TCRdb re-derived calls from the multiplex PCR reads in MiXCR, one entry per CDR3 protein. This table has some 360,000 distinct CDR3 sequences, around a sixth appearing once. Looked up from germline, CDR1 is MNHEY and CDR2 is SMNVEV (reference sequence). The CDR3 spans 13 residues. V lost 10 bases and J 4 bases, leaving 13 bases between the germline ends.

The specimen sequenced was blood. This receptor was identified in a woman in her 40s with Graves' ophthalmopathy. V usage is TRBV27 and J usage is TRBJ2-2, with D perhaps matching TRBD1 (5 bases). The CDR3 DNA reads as TGTGCCACTCGACAGTACCCCACCGGGGAGCTGTTTTTT. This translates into CATRQYPTGELFF.